This entry is about one TCR beta chain. Its antigen is not identified. The data were produced by immunoSEQ multiplex PCR, yet TCRdb's version contains in-frame clones alone and is incomplete. Here the sample spans some 58,000 clones, 80% being singletons. The germline gives CDR1 SGHVS, CDR2 FQNEAQ. Losses at the gene ends were 2 bases for V and 5 bases for J; bases not matched to a gene: 2. This CDR3 is built from 15 residues. This record comes from a study of T cell responses to AZD1222 COVID-19 vaccine. Regarding the study as a whole: Possibly, clonal diversity was underestimated; donors were largely white British and included more females.

The TCR sequence derives from an adult who received the AZD1222 COVID-19 vaccine. The specimen was peripheral blood, collected 28 days after the second AZD1222 dose. The chain couples TRBV7-8 to TRBJ1-5; 11 nucleotides agree with TRBD1. In DNA form, the CDR3 reads TGTGCCAGCAGCTTACGGGACAGGGGGGATCAGCCCCAGCATTTT. Its translation: CASSLRDRGDQPQHF.